The clone carrying this T cell receptor beta chain was recorded only once. As yet, its antigen is unknown. Using immunoSEQ multiplex PCR, the repertoire was profiled, and TCRdb retains in-frame clones only, with some absent. Among about 1.5 million clones listed, around 98% were seen once. Naive CD45RA+ and memory CD45RA-negative subsets were split from CD4+ cells. The data derive from a study of shared clonotypes between healthy human individuals. Study conclusions and caveats: Sorted-subset sequencing, rarefaction showed, was incomplete despite large depth.

The CDR3 spans 12 residues. Trimming stripped 2 bases from V and 3 bases from J, with 8 bases between. Germline V gives CDR1 GTSNPN, CDR2 SVGIG (reference sequence). This clonotype was obtained from a young man in good health. The sequencing sample was made of naive CD4+ T cells sorted from blood. Subset given: CD45RA+ positively selected. This rearrangement joins TRBV30 to TRBJ2-7, with no clear D. In nucleotides, the CDR3 is TGTGCCTGGAGTCCCGATGACTACGAGCAGTACTTC. Translation: CAWSPDDYEQYF. The whole variable domain, remainder taken from reference TRBV30 and TRBJ2-7, is SQTIHQWPATLVQPVGSPLSLECTVEGTSNPNLYWYRQAAGRGLQLLFYSVGIGQISSEVPQNLSASRPQDRQFILSSKKLLLSDSGFYLCAWSPDDYEQYFGPGTRLTVT.